The text below deals with one T cell receptor beta chain. The data were obtained in a study of blood T cell repertoires in COVID-19. Study information: Samples representing acute and convalescent COVID-19 were sourced from the United States, Italy and Spain. T cells, B-cell-depleted T cells, or PBMCs provided the cDNA or gDNA that served as material.

Germline lookup yields CDR1 LGHNA and CDR2 YSLEER. This CDR3 region has 16 residues. The V segment lost 2 bases and the J segment 4 bases; nucleotides outside the gene matches: 8. Seattle cases were enrolled at active infection and followed longitudinally. Study processing details: Estimated nucleated cell counts came from reference gene primer amplification. The assay was immunoSEQ multiplex PCR, and TCRdb's table has in-frame clones only and misses some. V, J and clone size are taken as reported in that table, and D and trimming were inferred from the DNA itself. The data contain more than 350,000 clones, around 92% of them singletons.

The origin of this receptor is a woman in her 30s with COVID-19, enrolled during active disease. The sample consisted of peripheral blood. The chain combines TRBV4-3 with TRBJ2-1, with 7 bases matching TRBD1. DNA for the CDR3: TGCGCCAGCAGCCAACAACAGGGGAGAGGATACAATGAGCAGTTCTTC. Protein: CASSQQQGRGYNEQFF.